Below are 28 T cell receptor beta chains sequenced from a single sample in a study of T cells in Graves' hyperthyroidism and ophthalmopathy. What was amplified from RNA transcripts were TCR beta CDR3 regions. In the first-round RT-PCR of the TCR CDR3, the HTBI primer set was used. Each CDR3 protein is one row after TCRdb ran MiXCR on the multiplex PCR reads. Seen here are around 240,000 distinct CDR3 sequences, about 15% observed once, and the top ten hold 10% to 15%. Sequencing used blood. These receptors were taken from a middle-aged woman with Graves' hyperthyroidism that later progressed to Graves' ophthalmopathy.

The chain couples TRBV20-1 to TRBJ2-2, with no clear D. Germline CDR1 is DFQATT and CDR2 is SNEGSKA (reference sequence). This CDR3 has 15 residues. V shed 3 bases and J shed 0 bases, with 11 bases lying between them. CDR3 amino acids: CSARGQIANTGELFF. The CDR3 DNA reads TGCAGTGCTAGGGGTCAGATCGCGAACACCGGGGAGCTGTTTTTT.

This clonotype was detected ten times or more. The chain is built from TRBV28 and TRBJ1-1; 7 positions agree with TRBD1. The V and J ends lost 5 bases and 6 bases, in that order; junction bases with no gene match: 9. The CDR3 length is 14 residues. Germline assignment: CDR1 MDHEN and CDR2 SYDVKM. The CDR3 is CASSPQARGAEAFF. The CDR3 DNA sequence: TGTGCCAGCAGTCCTCAGGCCAGGGGGGCTGAAGCTTTCTTT. Based on the CDR3 plus reference TRBV28 and TRBJ1-1, the full variable domain is DVKVTQSSRYLVKRTGEKVFLECVQDMDHENMFWYRQDPGLGLRLIYFSYDVKMKEKGDIPEGYSVSREKKERFSLILESASTNQTSMYLCASSPQARGAEAFFGQGTRLTVV.

This clonotype turned up a few times. This chain joins TRBV7-9 and TRBJ2-1, with D possibly being TRBD2 (6 bases). Trimming shortened V by 5 bases and J by 6 bases, and 20 bases separated the two germline ends. Germline V gene data show CDR1 as SEHNR and CDR2 as FQNEAQ (reference sequence). CDR3 size: 16 residues. The CDR3 DNA is TGTGCCAGCAGCCCGAAATTCGGGAGCCCGAGCAATGAGCAGTTCTTC. Protein product: CASSPKFGSPSNEQFF.

This clonotype was observed many times. The chain couples TRBV27 to TRBJ1-1, with D uncertain. Germline CDR1 is MNHEY and CDR2 is SMNVEV (reference sequence). The V end was cut by 9 bases, the J end by 0 bases, with 17 bases between. The CDR3 spans 15 residues. CDR3 protein: CARTSAKCMNTEAFF. The CDR3 region has the DNA TGTGCCAGGACGTCAGCTAAATGCATGAACACTGAAGCTTTCTTT.

Many counts were recorded for this clonotype. At one of its ends the junction is not consistent with the germline gene, which may arise from a read error. The chain employs TRBV2 and TRBJ2-5; 7 bases are a match to TRBD2. CDR1 is SNHLY and CDR2 is FYNNEI in the germline V gene. The CDR3 has 13 amino acids. The CDR3 DNA reads as TGTGCCAGCAGTAAAGCGGGACAAGAGACCCAGTACTTC. It specifies CASSKAGQETQYF.

The V gene is TRBV20-1, the J gene TRBJ2-5; TRBD2 matches at 7 bases. After removal of 0 bases from V and 4 bases from J, the junction contained 11 bases not matched to a gene. From germline, CDR1 is DFQATT and CDR2 SNEGSKA (reference sequence). The CDR3 has 16 residues. The CDR3 DNA follows: TGCAGTGCTAGAGATTTTCAGCGGGAACACACAGAGACCCAGTACTTC. Amino acids: CSARDFQREHTETQYF.

This CDR3 reads CATSRKPGPRYNEQFF. In nucleotides, the CDR3 is TGTGCCACCAGCAGAAAACCGGGACCAAGGTACAATGAGCAGTTCTTC. The chain uses TRBV15 and TRBJ2-1; D is tentatively TRBD1 or TRBD2 (5 bases each). Germline V gives CDR1 LNHNV, CDR2 YYDKDF (reference sequence). V lost 2 bases and J lost 4, with 15 bases in between. The CDR3 has 16 amino acids.

The CDR3 bases are TGTGCCAGCAGCGTAGAGGGAACGGGAGACGACGAGCAGTACTTC. Protein sequence: CASSVEGTGDDEQYF. The gene calls are TRBV9 and TRBJ2-7, with D possibly TRBD2 on 6 matching bases. Trimming pared 0 bases from V and 5 bases from J, leaving 15 bases between. Germline CDR1 SGDLS, CDR2 YYNGEE. The length of the CDR3 is 15 residues.

This clonotype appeared many times. V and J are TRBV5-8 and TRBJ2-1, with D perhaps matching TRBD1 or TRBD2 (5 bases each). This CDR3 is 18 amino acids long. Germline V gene lookup returns CDR1 SGHTS and CDR2 YDEGEE. Trimming stripped 0 bases from V and 3 bases from J, with 19 bases between. For the CDR3, the DNA is TGTGCCAGCAGCTTGGTCGGGGCCGACTTAGCTTTCTACAATGAGCAGTTCTTC. It translates to CASSLVGADLAFYNEQFF.

This clonotype has ten or more counts. This sequence joins TRBV18 and TRBJ2-7, with D possibly TRBD2 on 6 matching bases. Per the germline V gene, CDR1 is KGHSH and CDR2 is LQKENI. Trimming removed 10 bases at V and 0 bases at J, with 13 bases between. CDR3 length: 13 residues. The CDR3 reads CAKSELASYEQYF. CDR3 sequence (DNA): TGTGCCAAATCGGAACTAGCCTCCTACGAGCAGTACTTC.

This clonotype was counted at least ten times. This chain connects TRBV30 to TRBJ1-4, with D perhaps matching TRBD1 (5 bases). This CDR3 has 14 residues. Germline V gene sequence: CDR1 GTSNPN, CDR2 SVGIG (reference sequence). The V and J ends lost 4 bases and 4 bases respectively, with 13 bases between them. The CDR3 sequence is CAWMDGTINEKLFF. In DNA, the CDR3 is TGTGCCTGGATGGACGGGACTATTAATGAAAAACTGTTTTTT.

This clonotype has at least ten counts. The chain recombines TRBV27 with TRBJ2-2; 7 bases agree with TRBD1. V was clipped by 6 bases and J by 0 bases; unmatched bases: 4. This CDR3 contains 15 residues. Germline V gene lookup returns CDR1 MNHEY and CDR2 SMNVEV (reference sequence). In nucleotides, the CDR3 is TGTGCCAGCAGACCCCAGGGGGCGAACACCGGGGAGCTGTTTTTT. It encodes CASRPQGANTGELFF.

This clonotype was detected ten times or more. This chain uses TRBV11-2 with TRBJ2-7; 11 bases align to TRBD2. Per germline, CDR1 SGHAT and CDR2 FQNNGV. V dropped 5 bases and J dropped 0; count of bases not matched to a gene: 18. This CDR3 contains 20 residues. The CDR3 bases are TGTGCCAGCAGCAACCCCCTGCTAGCGGGAGGCCCCACGAGCTCCTACGAGCAGTACTTC. It encodes CASSNPLLAGGPTSSYEQYF.

The rearrangement uses TRBV7-3 and TRBJ1-1, with D perhaps TRBD1 (6 bases). Germline CDR1 and CDR2: SGHTA and FQGTGA. The CDR3 has 14 amino acids. V gave up 8 bases and J gave up 4 bases, with 17 bases separating them. The CDR3 region is CASRQGDRSTEAFF. CDR3 DNA sequence: TGTGCCAGCCGTCAGGGAGACAGGAGCACTGAAGCTTTCTTT.

The chain links TRBV19 to TRBJ1-1, with TRBD1 as a possible D gene (5 bases). Trimming stripped 6 bases from V and 6 bases from J, with 20 bases between. This CDR3 is built from 15 residues. CDR1 and CDR2 (germline): LNHDA, SQIVND (reference sequence). This CDR3 is CASRAPRGLRSEAFF. The CDR3 DNA reads TGTGCCAGTAGGGCACCGAGGGGTTTACGCTCTGAAGCTTTCTTT.

This clonotype has just one count. The chain joins TRBV20-1 to TRBJ2-6, with a possible D match to TRBD1 (6 bases). Germline lookup yields CDR1 DFQATT and CDR2 SNEGSKA (reference sequence). The length of the CDR3 is 16 residues. Between the trimmed V and J ends, which lost 3 bases and 0 bases, there was a span of 12 bases. CDR3 DNA: TGCAGTGCTAGCAGGGGATCTTACTCTGGGGCCAACGTCCTGACTTTC. It translates to CSASRGSYSGANVLTF.

This rearrangement joins TRBV7-9 to TRBJ1-1; 8 bases line up with TRBD1. V dropped 4 bases and J dropped 0; count of bases not matched to a gene: 4. The CDR3 has 15 amino acids. Germline V gene data show CDR1 as SEHNR and CDR2 as FQNEAQ (reference sequence). Here the CDR3 DNA reads TGTGCCAGCAGCTCCCTGACAGGGGTGAACACTGAAGCTTTCTTT. As protein: CASSSLTGVNTEAFF.

This clonotype appeared many times. This chain connects TRBV20-1 to TRBJ2-1, with D possibly matching TRBD2 (6 bases). V was trimmed by 6 bases and J by 8 bases, leaving 20 bases between them. CDR1 and CDR2 from the germline V gene are DFQATT and SNEGSKA (reference sequence). This CDR3 spans 14 amino acids. The CDR3 here is CSARPRRGADEQFF. The CDR3, as DNA: TGCAGTGCCAGGCCTAGGCGGGGAGCGGATGAGCAGTTCTTC.

This clonotype was recorded at least ten times. The chain recombines TRBV5-1 with TRBJ1-5; no definite D call. The CDR3 consists of 15 residues. The ends were cut back, 0 bases at V and 1 base at J, with 8 bases in the middle. The germline gives CDR1 SGHRS, CDR2 YFSETQ. In DNA, the CDR3 is TGCGCCAGCAGCTTGGGGGTAGGGAGCAATCAGCCCCAGCATTTT. Its translation is CASSLGVGSNQPQHF.

This clonotype was detected many times. The V gene is TRBV29-1, the J gene TRBJ2-3; 10 nucleotides agree with TRBD2. CDR1 and CDR2 from the germline V gene are SQVTM and ANQGSEA. This CDR3 comprises 15 residues. V lost 4 bases to trimming and J lost 4 bases; unmatched junction nucleotides: 8. CDR3 residues: CSVVKAGGPPDTQYF. CDR3 DNA sequence: TGCAGCGTTGTAAAAGCGGGAGGGCCGCCAGATACGCAGTATTTT.

On this clonotype itself: A much more abundant neighbour one base away suggests this may be a read error. V usage is TRBV12-5 and J usage is TRBJ2-1; TRBD2 agrees at 11 bases. The trim removed 1 base at V and 4 bases at J, leaving 12 bases unmatched. This CDR3 has 19 amino acids. CDR1 is LGHNT and CDR2 is FRNRAP in the germline V gene. CDR3 DNA sequence: TGTGCTAGTGGTTTGGACCCGGGACTAGCGGAAGGTCTATACAATGAGCAGTTCTTC. Amino acids: CASGLDPGLAEGLYNEQFF.

This clonotype was observed many times. The V gene is TRBV9, the J gene TRBJ2-3; weak D call: TRBD2 (6 bases). Trimming shortened V by 0 bases and J by 2 bases, and 13 bases separated the two germline ends. The CDR3 totals 16 residues. Germline V lookup: CDR1 SGDLS, CDR2 YYNGEE. For the CDR3, the DNA is TGTGCCAGCAGCGTAGCTGGGGGGACCCCCACAGATACGCAGTATTTT. Translated: CASSVAGGTPTDTQYF.

This clonotype occurred many times. The V gene is TRBV28, the J gene TRBJ2-2, with TRBD1 as a possible D gene (5 bases). The CDR3 contains 13 residues. The V end lost 4 bases, the J end lost 7 bases, and 10 bases lay between the germline ends. Germline V lookup: CDR1 MDHEN, CDR2 SYDVKM. CDR3 in amino acids: CASSSRVSGELFF. CDR3 in DNA: TGTGCCAGCAGTTCCAGGGTCAGCGGGGAGCTGTTTTTT.

This clonotype was seen at least ten times. The rearrangement uses TRBV3-1 and TRBJ1-2; a weak D match, TRBD1 (6 bases). Germline loops: CDR1 LGHDT, CDR2 YNNKEL (reference sequence). The length of the CDR3 is 16 residues. V lost 1 base to trimming and J lost 2 bases, with 14 bases between them. Written as DNA, the CDR3 is TGTGCCAGCAGCCAAGTTGACAGGCTCGCCAACTATGGCTACACCTTC. Its protein is CASSQVDRLANYGYTF.

This clonotype was picked up many times. The J gene is TRBJ1-5, the V gene TRBV6-1; no clear D gene. CDR3 length: 12 amino acids. CDR1 and CDR2 (germline): MNHNS, SASEGT. The V gene lost 6 bases and the J gene lost 5 bases, with 8 bases spanning the gap. For the CDR3, the DNA is TGTGCCAGCAGGCTACTAGATCAGCCCCAGCATTTT. It is translated as CASRLLDQPQHF.

In its sample, this clonotype was seen many times. The chain links TRBV5-5 to TRBJ2-7; a weak D match, TRBD1 (6 bases). Looked up from germline, CDR1 is SGHKS and CDR2 is YYEKEE (reference sequence). The CDR3 contains 17 residues. V lost 1 base and J lost 0, with 17 bases in between. The CDR3 reads CASSLKGLRDTSYEQYF. In DNA, the CDR3 is TGTGCCAGCAGCTTGAAAGGCCTCCGGGACACCTCCTACGAGCAGTACTTC. The variable domain in full, with the rest retrieved from reference TRBV5-5 and TRBJ2-7, is DAGVTQSPTHLIKTRGQQVTLRCSPISGHKSVSWYQQVLGQGPQFIFQYYEKEERGRGNFPDRFSARQFPNYSSELNVNALLLGDSALYLCASSLKGLRDTSYEQYFGPGTRLTVT.

This clonotype was seen ten or more times. J is TRBJ2-2 and V is TRBV9; D gene uncertain. V lost 0 bases and J lost 4, with 4 bases in between. Germline CDR1 is SGDLS and CDR2 is YYNGEE. The CDR3 is 13 amino acids. CDR3 sequence: CASSVVGTGELFF. DNA of the CDR3: TGTGCCAGCAGCGTAGTGGGCACCGGGGAGCTGTTTTTT.

Ten or more counts support this clonotype. The chain is built from TRBV27 and TRBJ2-1, with TRBD2 matching 14 bases. CDR1 and CDR2 from the germline V gene are MNHEY and SMNVEV (reference sequence). This CDR3 is 15 amino acids long. Unmatched junction bases numbered 6, after V lost 7 bases and J lost 7 bases. CDR3 sequence: CASKRLAGGPNEQFF. The CDR3 DNA reads TGTGCCAGCAAAAGACTAGCGGGAGGGCCTAATGAGCAGTTCTTC.